The 30 T cell receptor beta chains below all came from one sample that was sequenced in a study of beta chain features in type 1 diabetes. Study-level points and caveats: TCRB CDR3s were moderately but significantly shorter in Type 1 diabetes patients in all four CD4+ subsets.

Their antigens are not known. Investigators reverse transcribed all isolated RNA, so they sequenced expressed TCRB transcripts. The protocol was immunoSEQ multiplex PCR, while the TCRdb copy is restricted to in-frame clones and leaves out a portion. Seen here are about 160,000 clones, approximately 8.7% observed once, and the top ten hold about 0.65%. The sequencing input was central memory CD4+ T cells from blood. These receptors all come from a woman under 40 with type 1 diabetes.

The chain links TRBV6-1 to TRBJ2-1; possible D gene TRBD2, 6 bases. CDR3 length: 16 amino acids. Germline V gene sequence: CDR1 MNHNS, CDR2 SASEGT. Trimming took off 3 bases at V and 2 bases at J, with 14 bases between the two ends. As DNA, the CDR3 is TGTGCCAGCAGTGAGTTGGGGGGTGTCGCCTACAATGAGCAGTTCTTC. Translation gives CASSELGGVAYNEQFF.

The chain combines TRBV2 with TRBJ1-1; no reliable D call. The CDR3 has 13 residues. Trimming took 3 bases from V and 3 from J, leaving 8 bases between them. The germline V gene encodes CDR1 SNHLY and CDR2 FYNNEI. The DNA of the CDR3 is TGTGCCAGCAGTGACGATACGGACACTGAAGCTTTCTTT. As protein: CASSDDTDTEAFF.

This clone has more than one count but fewer than ten. The CDR3 DNA sequence: TGTGCCAGCAGCGAACTAGCGAACACCGGGGAGCTGTTTTTT. Its translation: CASSELANTGELFF. J is TRBJ2-2 and V is TRBV2; a weak D match, TRBD2 (5 bases). This CDR3 is built from 14 residues. V was cut by 6 bases and J by 0 bases, with 8 bases left in between. CDR1 and CDR2 (germline): SNHLY, FYNNEI. Using reference TRBV2 and TRBJ2-2 for the parts outside the CDR3, the full variable domain is EPEVTQTPSHQVTQMGQEVILRCVPISNHLYFYWYRQILGQKVEFLVSFYNNEISEKSEIFDDQFSVERPDGSNFTLKIRSTKLEDSAMYFCASSELANTGELFFGEGSRLTVL.

The chain has TRBV9 and TRBJ2-1, with 8 bases fitting TRBD2. The germline CDR1 and CDR2 sequences are SGDLS and YYNGEE. J gave up 0 bases and V 0 bases, and 5 bases lay outside the gene matches. This CDR3 is 17 amino acids long. The CDR3 DNA sequence: TGTGCCAGCAGCGTAGGGGTTAGCGGGATCTCCTACAATGAGCAGTTCTTC. It translates to CASSVGVSGISYNEQFF.

The chain couples TRBV6-1 to TRBJ1-2; D perhaps matches TRBD1 (6 bases). Trimming shortened V by 1 base and J by 7 bases, and 22 bases separated the two germline ends. Germline V gene lookup returns CDR1 MNHNS and CDR2 SASEGT. This CDR3 has 17 amino acids. This CDR3 reads CASSEGRRIDRLPGYTF. The CDR3 coding sequence is TGTGCCAGCAGTGAAGGGCGCAGGATAGACAGGCTCCCTGGCTACACCTTC.

This clone was observed a few times. CDR3 sequence: CASSLQGTEANVLTF. CDR3 nucleotides: TGTGCCAGCAGCTTACAGGGAACAGAGGCCAACGTCCTGACTTTC. The V gene is TRBV7-3, the J gene TRBJ2-6; D perhaps matches TRBD1 (5 bases). CDR1 and CDR2 from the germline V gene are SGHTA and FQGTGA. Trimming removed 2 bases at V and 6 bases at J, with 11 bases between. This CDR3 is 15 amino acids long.

Note on this clone: Other DNA sequences in this specimen translate into the identical CDR3. CDR3 protein: CAWSVRSNQPQHF. In nucleotides, the CDR3 is TGTGCCTGGAGTGTCCGTAGCAATCAGCCCCAGCATTTT. The V and J genes are TRBV30 and TRBJ1-5, with D uncertain. There are 13 residues in the CDR3. Looked up from germline, CDR1 is GTSNPN and CDR2 is SVGIG (reference sequence). The germline V and J ends were trimmed by 0 bases and 0 bases, with 3 bases remaining between them.

CDR3 DNA: TGTGCCAGCAGCCAGGGTCCGGGACAGGGTTTAAATGAAAAACTGTTTTTT. This sequence encodes CASSQGPGQGLNEKLFF. The rearrangement joins TRBV9 to TRBJ1-4; TRBD1 aligns across 9 bases. V was clipped by 4 bases and J by 5 bases; unmatched bases: 12. The length of the CDR3 is 17 residues. CDR1 is SGDLS and CDR2 is YYNGEE in the germline V gene.

The genes are TRBV9 and TRBJ2-1, with 7 bases aligning to TRBD1. Germline CDR1 and CDR2: SGDLS and YYNGEE. The junction had 2 bases not matched to a gene; V was cut back by 0 bases and J by 2 bases. The CDR3 runs to 15 residues. The CDR3, as DNA: TGTGCCAGCAGCGTAGGTCAGGGGGCCTACAATGAGCAGTTCTTC. It yields the protein CASSVGQGAYNEQFF.

In this sample, this clone turned up a few times. The CDR3 reads CASSQGGGELDQPQHF. The CDR3 bases are TGTGCCAGCAGCCAAGGGGGGGGAGAATTGGATCAGCCCCAGCATTTT. The J gene is TRBJ1-5, the V gene TRBV4-2; perhaps TRBD1 as D (5 bases). Germline values: CDR1 LGHNA, CDR2 YNFKEQ. The CDR3 has 16 amino acids. V shed 1 base and J shed 5 bases, with 15 bases lying between them.

The CDR3 bases are TGTGCCAGCACGGCGGCTAACTATGGCTACACCTTC. Its protein is CASTAANYGYTF. J is TRBJ1-2 and V is TRBV2; D uncertain. Between the trimmed V and J ends, which lost 7 bases and 0 bases, there was a span of 6 bases. The CDR3 covers 12 residues. Germline V CDR1 and CDR2: SNHLY, FYNNEI.

This clone turned up a few times. At one end, the junction sequence differs from germline, possibly due to a read error. The chain links TRBV20-1 to TRBJ2-4, with 7 bases fitting TRBD1. This CDR3 comprises 10 residues. The V gene's germline CDR1 is DFQATT and CDR2 SNEGSKA (reference sequence). The DNA of the CDR3 is TGCAGTGCTGGACGTAGGGGGCACGACTTC. This codes for CSAGRRGHDF.

This clone was counted a few times. The junction shows a germline mismatch at one end, possibly a read error. This chain connects TRBV5-4 to TRBJ2-2, with 8 bases aligning to TRBD1. CDR1 and CDR2 (germline): SGHNT, YYREEE (reference sequence). This CDR3 contains 13 residues. CDR3 DNA sequence: TGTGCCAGCAGTTTGGACAGGGTTGGGGAGCTGTTTTTT. It is translated as CASSLDRVGELFF.

This clone has more than one count but fewer than ten. The genes are TRBV15 and TRBJ2-1, with TRBD2 as a possible D gene (6 bases). Germline V lookup: CDR1 LNHNV, CDR2 YYDKDF (reference sequence). CDR3 length: 16 residues. Trimming removed 0 bases at V and 0 bases at J, with 9 bases between. In DNA form, the CDR3 reads TGTGCCACCAGCAGAGATGGAGCGGGCTCCTACAATGAGCAGTTCTTC. It codes for CATSRDGAGSYNEQFF. Drawing the rest from reference TRBV15 and TRBJ2-1, the complete variable domain is DAMVIQNPRYQVTQFGKPVTLSCSQTLNHNVMYWYQQKSSQAPKLLFHYYDKDFNNEADTPDNFQSRRPNTSFCFLDIRSPGLGDTAMYLCATSRDGAGSYNEQFFGPGTRLTVL.

Comments on this clone: Germline and junction disagree at one end, which may indicate a read error. The genes are TRBV7-7 and TRBJ2-1; tentative D call: TRBD2 (6 bases). CDR3 length equals 19 residues. Germline CDR1 SSHAT, CDR2 FNYEAQ (reference sequence). The CDR3 DNA sequence: TGTGCTAGCAGCTTAGCCGGCGGGGCCGCCGGTAGCTCCTACAATGAGCAGTTCTTC. The encoded protein is CASSLAGGAAGSSYNEQFF. Drawing the rest from reference TRBV7-7 and TRBJ2-1, the complete variable domain is GAGVSQSPRYKVTKRGQDVTLRCDPISSHATLYWYQQALGQGPEFLTYFNYEAQPDKSGLPSDRFSAERPEGSISTLTIQRTEQRDSAMYRCASSLAGGAAGSSYNEQFFGPGTRLTVL.

This clone came up a few times. V usage is TRBV6-1 and J usage is TRBJ2-1; 11 bases are a match to TRBD1. V shed 7 bases, J shed 9 bases, and the junction held 8 bases outside the gene matches. Germline V gene lookup returns CDR1 MNHNS and CDR2 SASEGT. The CDR3 totals 14 residues. CDR3 amino acids: CASILKGQGGEQFF. CDR3 in DNA: TGTGCCAGCATCCTTAAGGGACAGGGGGGTGAGCAGTTCTTC.

This clone was counted only a few times. V is TRBV4-2 and J is TRBJ2-1; 13 bases match TRBD2. The CDR3 totals 16 residues. Germline CDR1 LGHNA, CDR2 YNFKEQ. V trimming: 0 bases; J trimming: 11 bases; junction bases outside the gene matches: 7. The CDR3 here is CASSQETSGRAGQQFF. The CDR3, as DNA: TGTGCCAGCAGCCAAGAAACTAGCGGGAGGGCCGGACAGCAGTTCTTC.

V usage is TRBV18 and J usage is TRBJ1-2; 7 nucleotides agree with TRBD1. CDR3 length: 15 amino acids. Trimming cost V 0 bases and J 6 bases; bases outside gene matches: 7. From germline, CDR1 is KGHSH and CDR2 LQKENI. For the CDR3, the DNA is TGTGCCAGCTCACCACCGAGCAGGGGGACGGATGGCTACACCTTC. Translation gives CASSPPSRGTDGYTF.

This chain joins TRBV29-1 and TRBJ1-4; weak D call: TRBD1 (5 bases). CDR3 length equals 12 residues. V gave up 3 bases and J gave up 5 bases, with 7 bases separating them. Germline V lookup: CDR1 SQVTM, CDR2 ANQGSEA. This CDR3 reads CSVEEGNEKLFF. CDR3 DNA: TGCAGCGTTGAGGAGGGGAATGAAAAACTGTTTTTT.

In this sample, this clone turned up a few times. The chain joins TRBV11-3 to TRBJ2-5; TRBD2 agrees at 7 bases. Germline CDR1 SGHNT, CDR2 YENEEA. J was trimmed by 1 base and V by 6 bases; bases with no gene match: 2. This CDR3 contains 13 residues. CDR3 in amino acids: CASRGGSQETQYF. The CDR3 DNA sequence: TGTGCCAGCAGGGGAGGGAGCCAAGAGACCCAGTACTTC.

This chain connects TRBV14 to TRBJ2-3, with 12 nucleotides matching TRBD2. This CDR3 spans 15 amino acids. CDR1 and CDR2 (germline): SGHDN, FVKESK. The trim removed 5 bases at V and 3 bases at J, leaving 3 bases unmatched. The CDR3 DNA follows: TGTGCCAGCAGCTACGGACTAGCGGGAACAGATACGCAGTATTTT. Amino acid sequence: CASSYGLAGTDTQYF.

This clone was picked up a small number of times. The chain couples TRBV7-2 to TRBJ2-3, with a weak D call TRBD2 (5 bases). The length of the CDR3 is 13 residues. Germline CDR1 reads SGHTA; CDR2 reads FQGNSA. Trimming pared 3 bases from V and 5 bases from J, leaving 9 bases between. CDR3 in amino acids: CASSFVRGDTQYF. In nucleotides, the CDR3 is TGTGCCAGCAGCTTTGTCCGGGGAGATACGCAGTATTTT. The full variable domain, its missing parts supplied by reference TRBV7-2 and TRBJ2-3, is GAGVSQSPSNKVTEKGKDVELRCDPISGHTALYWYRQSLGQGLEFLIYFQGNSAPDKSGLPSDRFSAERTGGSVSTLTIQRTQQEDSAVYLCASSFVRGDTQYFGPGTRLTVL.

CDR3 in amino acids: CASSLDAGRGTGKYGYTF. CDR3 nucleotides: TGTGCCAGCAGCTTGGATGCGGGACGGGGGACAGGGAAGTATGGCTACACCTTC. The genes are TRBV5-4 and TRBJ1-2; 9 bases align to TRBD1. The CDR3 length is 18 residues. V was pared by 0 bases and J by 5 bases, with 14 bases of the junction left unmatched. Germline V CDR1 and CDR2: SGHNT, YYREEE (reference sequence).

Only a few counts were recorded for this clone. J is TRBJ2-7 and V is TRBV6-1, with D uncertain. The germline gives CDR1 MNHNS, CDR2 SASEGT. The V and J ends lost 3 bases and 1 base respectively, with 7 bases between them. CDR3 size: 13 residues. As DNA, the CDR3 is TGTGCCAGCAGTGAGTTAGATTCCTACGAGCAGTACTTC. This sequence encodes CASSELDSYEQYF.

This chain links TRBV30 with TRBJ2-1, with D possibly TRBD1 on 5 matching bases. The germline gives CDR1 GTSNPN, CDR2 SVGIG (reference sequence). The CDR3 length is 14 residues. V was cut by 3 bases and J by 0 bases, with 9 bases left in between. CDR3: CAWSGQGSYNEQFF. The CDR3 bases are TGTGCCTGGAGCGGGCAGGGCTCCTACAATGAGCAGTTCTTC.

The rearrangement joins TRBV19 to TRBJ2-1; possibly TRBD2 for D (6 bases). This CDR3 is 17 amino acids long. CDR1 LNHDA and CDR2 SQIVND come from the germline V gene (reference sequence). V was cut by 5 bases and J by 1 base, with 18 bases left in between. The CDR3 here is CASSRAGSQESYNEQFF. As DNA, the CDR3 is TGTGCCAGTAGTCGGGCGGGGTCTCAGGAGTCCTACAATGAGCAGTTCTTC.

This clone was seen more than once but under ten times. The V gene is TRBV7-9, the J gene TRBJ2-3, with a tentative D call TRBD1 (6 bases). The length of the CDR3 is 15 residues. V lost 5 bases and J lost 6, with 18 bases in between. The germline V gene encodes CDR1 SEHNR and CDR2 FQNEAQ (reference sequence). DNA of the CDR3: TGTGCCAGCAGCCTTTATACAGGGAACAGGGATACGCAGTATTTT. This encodes CASSLYTGNRDTQYF.

In this sample, this clone turned up many times. V usage is TRBV27 and J usage is TRBJ2-5; no clear D. The germline V gene encodes CDR1 MNHEY and CDR2 SMNVEV (reference sequence). The V end was cut by 6 bases, the J end by 2 bases, with 10 bases between. This CDR3 has 13 residues. CDR3 sequence: CASRFLVQETQYF. Here the CDR3 DNA reads TGTGCCAGCAGATTCTTAGTTCAAGAGACCCAGTACTTC.

This clone was detected a few times. The chain carries TRBV18 and TRBJ1-1, with D maybe TRBD1 (5 bases). CDR1 is KGHSH, CDR2 LQKENI, per germline. This CDR3 has 14 amino acids. The germline V and J ends were trimmed by 5 bases and 0 bases, with 10 bases remaining between them. CDR3 sequence (DNA): TGTGCCAGCTCAGAACAGGAGATGAACACTGAAGCTTTCTTT. Translated: CASSEQEMNTEAFF. Together with reference TRBV18 and TRBJ1-1, the CDR3 gives the full variable domain: NAGVMQNPRHLVRRRGQEARLRCSPMKGHSHVYWYRQLPEEGLKFMVYLQKENIIDESGMPKERFSAEFPKEGPSILRIQQVVRGDSAAYFCASSEQEMNTEAFFGQGTRLTVV.

This clone was counted between two and nine times. The J gene is TRBJ2-2, the V gene TRBV7-9; no clear D. Trimming removed 2 bases at V and 6 bases at J, with 7 bases between. Germline V lookup: CDR1 SEHNR, CDR2 FQNEAQ (reference sequence). There are 13 residues in the CDR3. CDR3 loop: CASSLTSAGELFF. In nucleotides, the CDR3 is TGTGCCAGCAGCTTAACATCTGCCGGGGAGCTGTTTTTT. The full variable domain, with the rest looked up from reference TRBV7-9 and TRBJ2-2, is DTGVSQNPRHKITKRGQNVTFRCDPISEHNRLYWYRQTLGQGPEFLTYFQNEAQLEKSRLLSDRFSAERPKGSFSTLEIQRTEQGDSAMYLCASSLTSAGELFFGEGSRLTVL.